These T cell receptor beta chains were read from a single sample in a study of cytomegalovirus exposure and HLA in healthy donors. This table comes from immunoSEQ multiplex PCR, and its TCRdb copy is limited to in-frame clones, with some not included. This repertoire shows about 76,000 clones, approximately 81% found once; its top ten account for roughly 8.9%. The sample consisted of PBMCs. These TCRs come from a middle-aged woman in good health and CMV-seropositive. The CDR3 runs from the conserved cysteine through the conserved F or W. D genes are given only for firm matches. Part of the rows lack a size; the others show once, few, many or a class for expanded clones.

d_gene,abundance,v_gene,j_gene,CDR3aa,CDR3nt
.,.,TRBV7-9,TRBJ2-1,CASKTNFRTSSYNEQFF,TGTGCCAGCAAAACCAACTTCCGTACTAGCTCCTACAATGAGCAGTTCTTC
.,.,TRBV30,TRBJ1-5,CAWSVGGSNQPQHF,TGTGCCTGGAGTGTTGGGGGGAGCAATCAGCCCCAGCATTTT
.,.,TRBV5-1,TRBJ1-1,CASSSAQGGTEAFF,TGCGCCAGCAGCAGCGCACAGGGTGGCACTGAAGCTTTCTTT
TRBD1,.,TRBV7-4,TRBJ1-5,CASSLVRDSYQPQHF,TGTGCCAGCAGCTTGGTGAGGGACAGTTATCAGCCCCAGCATTTT
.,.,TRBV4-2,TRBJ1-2,CASRQPTEDNGYTF,TGTGCCAGCAGGCAACCTACGGAGGATAATGGCTACACCTTC
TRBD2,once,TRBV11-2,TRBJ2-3,CASSPGTRIADTQYF,TGTGCCAGCAGCCCCGGGACTAGGATCGCAGATACGCAGTATTTT
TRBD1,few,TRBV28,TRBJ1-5,CASTRGQVNQPQHF,TGTGCCAGCACCAGGGGACAGGTTAATCAGCCCCAGCATTTT
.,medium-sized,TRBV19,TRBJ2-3,CATGTLGADTQYF,TGTGCAACCGGGACATTGGGCGCGGATACGCAGTATTTT
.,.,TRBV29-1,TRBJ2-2,CSVEVGSGSGELFF,TGCAGCGTTGAAGTGGGTTCAGGGTCCGGGGAGCTGTTTTTT
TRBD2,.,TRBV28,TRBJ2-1,CASSSLARQFF,TGTGCCAGCAGTTCACTAGCGCGGCAGTTCTTC
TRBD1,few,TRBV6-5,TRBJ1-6,CASAGGQGVSPLHF,TGTGCCAGCGCAGGGGGACAGGGAGTTTCACCCCTCCACTTT
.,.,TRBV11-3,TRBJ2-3,CASSISVGGRTDTQYF,TGTGCCAGCAGCATTAGTGTAGGGGGTCGGACAGATACGCAGTATTTT
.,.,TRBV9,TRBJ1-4,CASSAGGGPYEKLFF,TGTGCCAGCAGCGCTGGGGGGGGGCCATATGAAAAACTGTTTTTT
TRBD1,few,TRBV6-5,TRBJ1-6,CASSQTGGNNSPLHF,TGTGCCAGCAGTCAGACAGGGGGGAATAATTCACCCCTCCACTTT
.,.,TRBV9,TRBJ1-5,CASSSEWGDSNQPQHF,TGTGCCAGCAGCTCCGAGTGGGGAGATAGCAATCAGCCCCAGCATTTT
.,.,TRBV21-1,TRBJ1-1,CASSMSGVNTEAFF,TGTGCCAGCAGCATGTCGGGGGTGAACACTGAAGCTTTCTTT
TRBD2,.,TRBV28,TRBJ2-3,CASSLAGGSTDTQYF,TGTGCCAGCAGTTTAGCGGGGGGGAGCACAGATACGCAGTATTTT
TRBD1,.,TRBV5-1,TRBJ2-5,CASSQDRGETQYF,TGCGCCAGCAGCCAGGACAGGGGAGAGACCCAGTACTTC
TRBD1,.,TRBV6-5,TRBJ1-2,CASSSTGGSGYTF,TGTGCCAGCAGCTCGACAGGGGGCAGTGGCTACACCTTC
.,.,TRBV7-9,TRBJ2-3,CASSSQGLSTDTQYF,TGTGCCAGCAGCTCGCAGGGGTTGAGCACAGATACGCAGTATTTT
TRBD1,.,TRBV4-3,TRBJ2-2,CASSIQDRGGGELFF,TGCGCCAGCAGCATACAGGACAGGGGAGGCGGGGAGCTGTTTTTT
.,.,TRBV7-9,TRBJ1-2,CSSSLGGQDYGYTF,TGTTCCAGCAGCTTAGGAGGGCAGGACTATGGCTACACCTTC
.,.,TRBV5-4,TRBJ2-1,CASNQRGYEQFF,TGTGCCAGCAACCAAAGGGGCTATGAGCAGTTCTTC